This passage covers 10 T cell receptor beta chains from one sample sequenced in a study of cytomegalovirus exposure and HLA in healthy donors. PCR was performed using 60 Vbeta and 13 Jbeta primers. The assay was immunoSEQ multiplex PCR, and TCRdb's table has in-frame clones only and misses some. The sample comprises more than 100,000 clones, 87% of which are singletons, and 5.2% rests with the top ten. The sample consisted of PBMCs. These receptors all come from a woman aged 25 to 39 in good health and CMV-seronegative.

The gene calls are TRBV19 and TRBJ2-1; TRBD2 aligns across 10 bases. Germline CDR1 and CDR2: LNHDA and SQIVND (reference sequence). The CDR3 contains 15 residues. J gave up 8 bases and V 3 bases, and 7 bases lay outside the gene matches. The CDR3 loop is CASSILAGASHEQFF. The CDR3 DNA is TGTGCCAGTAGTATCCTAGCGGGAGCCTCCCATGAGCAGTTCTTC.

V usage is TRBV6-9 and J usage is TRBJ2-7; TRBD1 agrees at 9 bases. Germline lookup yields CDR1 MNHGY and CDR2 SVAAGI. This CDR3 is built from 18 residues. V shed 6 bases, J shed 0 bases, and the junction held 15 bases outside the gene matches. CDR3: CASRCTPGQGFSSYEQYF. CDR3 nucleotides: TGTGCCAGCAGGTGTACACCCGGACAGGGGTTCAGCTCCTACGAGCAGTACTTC.

This clone was recorded only once. The chain carries TRBV7-2 and TRBJ2-3; 7 bases map to TRBD2. The germline V gene has CDR1 SGHTA and CDR2 FQGNSA. J gave up 0 bases and V 5 bases, and 14 bases lay outside the gene matches. The CDR3 length is 18 residues. The DNA for the CDR3 is TGTGCCAGCAGCCTAGAGCGGACTAGGCCCGTTAGCACAGATACGCAGTATTTT. Translating gives CASSLERTRPVSTDTQYF.

The rearrangement joins TRBV28 to TRBJ2-7; 10 bases are a match to TRBD2. The CDR3 is made up of 16 amino acids. V was clipped by 3 bases and J by 6 bases; unmatched bases: 11. Germline V gene data show CDR1 as MDHEN and CDR2 as SYDVKM. CDR3 region: CASSLFSSGSGSEQYF. CDR3 bases: TGTGCCAGCAGTTTGTTCTCTAGCGGGAGCGGGTCCGAGCAGTACTTC. The full variable domain, completed using reference TRBV28 and TRBJ2-7, is DVKVTQSSRYLVKRTGEKVFLECVQDMDHENMFWYRQDPGLGLRLIYFSYDVKMKEKGDIPEGYSVSREKKERFSLILESASTNQTSMYLCASSLFSSGSGSEQYFGPGTRLTVT.

The DNA of the CDR3 is TGTGCCAGCAGTTTAGGCCATACTAACTATGGCTACACCTTC. This codes for CASSLGHTNYGYTF. The gene calls are TRBV28 and TRBJ1-2; no clear D. This CDR3 spans 14 amino acids. The V gene lost 2 bases and the J gene lost 0 bases, with 7 bases spanning the gap. Germline values: CDR1 MDHEN, CDR2 SYDVKM.

The V call is TRBV30, the J call TRBJ1-2; 9 bases are shared with TRBD1. The CDR3 is 17 amino acids. With 6 bases clipped from V and 2 bases from J, the junction kept 16 bases outside the gene matches. Germline CDR1 reads GTSNPN; CDR2 reads SVGIG (reference sequence). The CDR3 region is CACPGGTGYSGNYGYTF. The CDR3 nucleotides are TGTGCCTGCCCCGGGGGGACAGGGTATAGCGGAAACTATGGCTACACCTTC.

The gene calls are TRBV19 and TRBJ1-2, with 8 bases lining up with TRBD1. Trimming cost V 4 bases and J 7 bases; bases outside gene matches: 5. This CDR3 has 13 amino acids. Germline CDR1 reads LNHDA; CDR2 reads SQIVND (reference sequence). CDR3 residues: CASSRDRIAGYTF. The DNA for the CDR3 is TGTGCCAGTAGTAGGGACAGGATCGCTGGCTACACCTTC.

V and J are TRBV18 and TRBJ2-7; 7 bases agree with TRBD1. Trimming at V came to 2 bases and at J to 2 bases, leaving 3 bases not matched to a gene. CDR3 length equals 14 residues. Germline V gene lookup returns CDR1 KGHSH and CDR2 LQKENI. The CDR3 region has the DNA TGTGCCAGCTCACCAGGGACAGCGACCTACGAGCAGTACTTC. Translation: CASSPGTATYEQYF.

A word on this clone: Compared with germline, one end of the junction differs, possibly owing to a read error. The chain is built from TRBV7-9 and TRBJ2-1, with D possibly being TRBD1 (5 bases). The CDR3 spans 17 residues. Per the germline V gene, CDR1 is SEHNR and CDR2 is FQNEAQ (reference sequence). The CDR3 DNA follows: TGTTCCAGCAGCCACAACAGATGGGGCAGTAGGCGCAATGAGCAGTTCTTC. Protein product: CSSSHNRWGSRRNEQFF.

This chain connects TRBV27 to TRBJ2-1, with TRBD2 matching 9 bases. The CDR3 extends over 16 amino acids. Germline V gene sequence: CDR1 MNHEY, CDR2 SMNVEV (reference sequence). With V trimmed by 5 bases and J by 2 bases, 7 bases remained unmatched. The CDR3 sequence is CASSNIAGAPYNEQFF. The DNA of the CDR3 is TGTGCCAGCAGTAACATAGCGGGAGCTCCCTACAATGAGCAGTTCTTC.